Shown below are 10 T cell receptor beta chains from a single sample sequenced in a study of CD8+ T cells in alopecia areata. Isolated RNA was reverse transcribed into cDNA used as the sequencing template. Using immunoSEQ multiplex PCR, the repertoire was profiled, and TCRdb retains in-frame clones only, with some absent. The top ten clones hold roughly 50% of a sample with tens of thousands of clones, around 44% of them seen once. The sample taken for sequencing was NKG2D-low CD8+ T cells sorted from blood. Source of these receptors: a human donor with alopecia areata.

This clone appeared a few times. The CDR3 nucleotides are TGCAGCGTTGAGGGGGACCAAGAGACCCAGTACTTC. Its protein product is CSVEGDQETQYF. The chain employs TRBV29-1 and TRBJ2-5; D may match TRBD1 or TRBD2 (5 bases each). With 3 bases removed from V and 0 bases from J, the gap between germline ends came to 5 bases. Germline V gene data show CDR1 as SQVTM and CDR2 as ANQGSEA. This CDR3 has 12 residues.

This clone was observed a few times. The gene calls are TRBV19 and TRBJ1-2, with D unresolved. The CDR3 has 11 amino acids. Germline assignment: CDR1 LNHDA and CDR2 SQIVND (reference sequence). Trimming took 6 bases from V and 4 from J, leaving 6 bases between them. In nucleotides, the CDR3 is TGTGCCAGTAGCTGGCCCTATGGCTACACCTTC. It codes for CASSWPYGYTF.

The chain carries TRBV5-6 and TRBJ2-3; no reliable D call. Germline CDR1 and CDR2: SGHDT and YYEEEE. The CDR3 contains 12 residues. The ends were cut back, 2 bases at V and 3 bases at J, with 4 bases in the middle. CDR3 nucleotides: TGTGCCAGCAGCTTTTTGACAGATACGCAGTATTTT. Translation gives CASSFLTDTQYF.

CDR3 amino acids: CASSRMGLAGNEQFF. CDR3 nucleotides: TGTGCCAGCAGTCGTATGGGACTAGCGGGCAATGAGCAGTTCTTC. The chain employs TRBV28 and TRBJ2-1; 12 bases are a match to TRBD2. V shed 5 bases and J 6 bases; nucleotides not matched to a gene: 5. The V gene's germline CDR1 is MDHEN and CDR2 SYDVKM. CDR3 length equals 15 residues.

This chain joins TRBV7-3 and TRBJ2-7; tentative D call: TRBD1 (5 bases). The V gene's germline CDR1 is SGHTA and CDR2 FQGTGA. This CDR3 has 16 residues. V lost 5 bases, J lost 0 bases, and 17 bases lay in between. The CDR3 coding sequence is TGTGCCAGCAGCCCGACCCCGGCAGGGCACTCCTACGAGCAGTACTTC. Its protein is CASSPTPAGHSYEQYF.

CDR3 in DNA: TGTGCCAGCAGCGCTACAGGGATGGTAGAGACCCAGTACTTC. This encodes CASSATGMVETQYF. The chain links TRBV9 to TRBJ2-5, with D possibly being TRBD1 (6 bases). Trimming took off 3 bases at V and 4 bases at J, with 13 bases between the two ends. The CDR3 length is 14 residues. Per germline, CDR1 SGDLS and CDR2 YYNGEE.

This clone was observed a single time. V is TRBV5-1 and J is TRBJ1-1; D gene unclear. CDR1 SGHRS and CDR2 YFSETQ come from the germline V gene. This CDR3 comprises 14 residues. Trimming stripped 0 bases from V and 6 bases from J, with 12 bases between. DNA for the CDR3: TGCGCCAGCAGCTTGGTTGGAGGACGGTCTGAAGCTTTCTTT. Its translation is CASSLVGGRSEAFF.

The chain uses TRBV7-9 and TRBJ1-2, with 7 bases identical to TRBD1. This CDR3 has 15 amino acids. Germline CDR1 is SEHNR and CDR2 is FQNEAQ (reference sequence). Unmatched junction bases numbered 4, after V lost 1 base and J lost 2 bases. CDR3 bases: TGTGCCAGCAGCTTAGGACAGGGCGGGAACTATGGCTACACCTTC. Translation gives CASSLGQGGNYGYTF.

This clone turned up a few times. V is TRBV28 and J is TRBJ2-1; perhaps TRBD2 as D (7 bases). Germline CDR1 reads MDHEN; CDR2 reads SYDVKM. The CDR3 has 12 amino acids. Trimming stripped 6 bases from V and 8 bases from J, with 11 bases between. The CDR3 DNA follows: TGTGCCAGCAGGCGGGGGCCGGATGAGCAGTTCTTC. This gives the protein CASRRGPDEQFF.

V gene TRBV10-3 combines with J gene TRBJ2-7, with D possibly matching TRBD2 (5 bases). Trimming took off 0 bases at V and 5 bases at J, with 11 bases between the two ends. Germline V gene data show CDR1 as ENHRY and CDR2 as SYGVKD. This CDR3 has 14 residues. The CDR3 DNA sequence: TGTGCCATCAGTGAGTCTGATAGCGTCAACGAGCAGTACTTC. It is translated as CAISESDSVNEQYF.